This T cell receptor beta chain was recovered during a study of PD-1 blockade in classical Hodgkin lymphoma. About this clone: The antigen is not known.

Time point meaning: newly diagnosed, previously untreated cHL patient sample. Acting as the comparison were PBMCs from newly diagnosed, untreated classical Hodgkin lymphoma. The protocol was immunoSEQ multiplex PCR, while the TCRdb copy is restricted to in-frame clones and leaves out a portion. The repertoire has 25,000 to 35,000 clones, roughly 94% of them found once; the top ten carry over 2%. With 2 bases removed from V and 8 bases from J, the gap between germline ends came to 19 bases. Germline CDR1 SGHRS, CDR2 YFSETQ. CDR3 length equals 15 residues. Study findings and constraints: Reports described newly diagnosed patients as having lower baseline TCR diversity than healthy donors. Undefined causes, possibly disease activity or prior therapy, underlie the repertoire differences.

The clonotype comes from a human donor with classical Hodgkin lymphoma. Sequencing was carried out using peripheral blood mononuclear cells (PBMCs). The J gene is TRBJ1-2, the V gene TRBV5-1; D not certain. Written as DNA, the CDR3 is TGCGCCAGCAGCTTCCCGCCGAAGCGGAAATCCGGCTACACCTTC. This gives the protein CASSFPPKRKSGYTF.